The 9 T cell receptor beta chains presented below share a single source sample, sequenced in a study of T cell responses to AZD1222 COVID-19 vaccine. TCRdb keeps only in-frame clones here, not all; method: immunoSEQ multiplex PCR. The data contain about 110,000 clones, roughly 85% of them singletons. The specimen comprised peripheral blood, sampled on day 0 of AZD1222 vaccination. The receptors derive from an adult in good health.

This clone was counted a single time. The rearrangement joins TRBV7-2 to TRBJ2-7; D possibly matches TRBD1 or TRBD2 (6 bases each). The CDR3 spans 14 residues. With 5 bases removed from V and 0 bases from J, the gap between germline ends came to 11 bases. CDR1 is SGHTA, CDR2 FQGNSA, per germline. The CDR3 sequence: CASSRGPSSYEQYF. The CDR3 bases are TGTGCCAGCAGCCGGGGGCCGAGCTCCTACGAGCAGTACTTC.

V and J are TRBV19 and TRBJ2-2; a weak D match, TRBD1 (6 bases). Germline assignment: CDR1 LNHDA and CDR2 SQIVND (reference sequence). V lost 4 bases, J lost 3 bases, and 15 bases lay in between. The CDR3 contains 16 residues. The CDR3 loop is CASSRTTGSHTGELFF. CDR3 in DNA: TGTGCCAGTAGTAGGACGACAGGTTCGCACACCGGGGAGCTGTTTTTT.

The V and J genes are TRBV28 and TRBJ1-3; D might be TRBD1 (6 bases). Trimming took 3 bases from V and 0 from J, leaving 12 bases between them. The CDR3 is made up of 16 amino acids. Germline-derived CDR1 and CDR2 are MDHEN and SYDVKM. The CDR3 DNA sequence: TGTGCCAGCAGTTTTTGGACAGACAACTCTGGAAACACCATATATTTT. Translated: CASSFWTDNSGNTIYF.

This chain joins TRBV7-6 and TRBJ2-7, with 7 bases aligning to TRBD1. Trimming removed 6 bases from V and 6 bases from J; junction bases left unmatched: 14. CDR3 length equals 15 residues. Germline-derived CDR1 and CDR2 are SGHVS and FNYEAQ. CDR3 bases: TGTGCCAGCAGTCCTGGGACAGCCCGCTCCCTCGAGCAGTACTTC. Translated: CASSPGTARSLEQYF. The full variable domain, in which reference TRBV7-6 and TRBJ2-7 provide the parts outside the CDR3, is GAGVSQSPRYKVTKRGQDVALRCDPISGHVSLYWYRQALGQGPEFLTYFNYEAQQDKSGLPNDRFSAERPEGSISTLTIQRTEQRDSAMYRCASSPGTARSLEQYFGPGTRLTVT.

V and J are TRBV14 and TRBJ2-7, with 8 bases aligning to TRBD1. The junction had 11 bases not matched to a gene; V was cut back by 3 bases and J by 10 bases. The CDR3 sequence is 14 residues long. Germline CDR1 is SGHDN and CDR2 is FVKESK. This CDR3 is CASSHNDRGTVQYF. The CDR3 bases are TGTGCCAGCAGCCATAACGACAGGGGAACCGTCCAGTACTTC.

The chain combines TRBV7-8 with TRBJ2-3, with 10 nucleotides matching TRBD2. Germline CDR1 SGHVS, CDR2 FQNEAQ. Trimming removed 2 bases from V and 3 bases from J; junction bases left unmatched: 2. The CDR3 loop spans 15 amino acids. In DNA form, the CDR3 reads TGTGCCAGCAGCTTATCGGGACTAGCGACAGATACGCAGTATTTT. It encodes CASSLSGLATDTQYF. Full variable domain (remainder filled in from reference TRBV7-8 and TRBJ2-3): GAGVSQSPRYKVAKRGQDVALRCDPISGHVSLFWYQQALGQGPEFLTYFQNEAQLDKSGLPSDRFFAERPEGSVSTLKIQRTQQEDSAVYLCASSLSGLATDTQYFGPGTRLTVL.

This rearrangement joins TRBV19 to TRBJ1-2; D not resolved. V lost 3 bases and J lost 7, with 12 bases in between. This CDR3 has 13 residues. Germline V gene data show CDR1 as LNHDA and CDR2 as SQIVND (reference sequence). For the CDR3, the DNA is TGTGCCAGTAGTATGGTCGCTCAGCGTGGCTACACCTTC. Amino acid sequence: CASSMVAQRGYTF.

V is TRBV27 and J is TRBJ2-5, with D possibly matching TRBD1 (5 bases). Trimming cost V 7 bases and J 1 base, with 10 bases left between them. Germline CDR1 reads MNHEY; CDR2 reads SMNVEV (reference sequence). The CDR3 consists of 13 residues. The CDR3 reads CASTKGPQETQYF. The DNA of the CDR3 is TGTGCCAGCACAAAGGGGCCCCAAGAGACCCAGTACTTC.

The V and J genes are TRBV27 and TRBJ2-5; 10 bases line up with TRBD1. The germline CDR1 and CDR2 sequences are MNHEY and SMNVEV (reference sequence). The CDR3 totals 13 residues. CDR3 DNA: TGTGACTCCCGGGACAGGGGTCTGGAGACCCAGTACTTC. This sequence encodes CDSRDRGLETQYF.